This TCR beta chain was recovered during a study of early T cells in non-severe SARS-CoV-2 infection. Between the trimmed V and J ends, which lost 1 base and 8 bases, there was a span of 6 bases. The germline V gene has CDR1 MGHDK and CDR2 SYGVNS. The CDR3 covers 13 residues. From the 5' RACE reads, TCRdb called clonotypes with MiXCR, one entry per CDR3 protein. The sample lists fewer than 85,000 distinct CDR3 sequences, about a sixth occurring once. Sequenced sample: whole blood. The chain combines TRBV25-1 with TRBJ1-6; D possibly corresponds to TRBD1 (5 bases). The TCR comes from an adult who was a healthcare worker with PCR-confirmed SARS-CoV-2 infection or an uninfected control (not recorded which). The CDR3 sequence is CASSELGDSPLHF. The CDR3 DNA reads as TGTGCCAGCAGTGAATTAGGGGATTCACCCCTCCACTTT.